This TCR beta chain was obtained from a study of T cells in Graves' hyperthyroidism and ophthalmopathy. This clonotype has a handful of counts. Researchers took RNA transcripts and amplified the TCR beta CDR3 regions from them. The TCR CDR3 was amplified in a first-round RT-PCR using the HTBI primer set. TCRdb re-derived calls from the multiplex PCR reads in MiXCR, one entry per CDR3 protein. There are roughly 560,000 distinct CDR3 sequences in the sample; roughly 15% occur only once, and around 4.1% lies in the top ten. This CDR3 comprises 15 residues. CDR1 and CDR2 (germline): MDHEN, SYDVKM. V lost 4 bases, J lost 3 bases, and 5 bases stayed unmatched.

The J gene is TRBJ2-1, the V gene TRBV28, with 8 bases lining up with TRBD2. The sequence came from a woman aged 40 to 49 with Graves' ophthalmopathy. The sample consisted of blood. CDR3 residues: CASSSYSGVYNEQFF. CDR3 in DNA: TGTGCCAGCAGTTCGTATAGCGGGGTCTACAATGAGCAGTTCTTC.